The 11 T cell receptor beta chains below all came from one sample that was sequenced in a study of blood T cell repertoires in COVID-19 (dated by TCRdb to the early 2020s). Library preparation used the immunoSEQ multiplex PCR assay. Sourced from immuneACCESS, this table was stored by TCRdb with only in-frame sequences that have V and J called. A share of the clones is absent; for the studies checked, an unresolved V gene accounts for under half, and the remainder has no known explanation. This sample gives around 150,000 clones in total; 81% of them show up just once. The top ten clonotypes cover around 10% of the sample. Sequenced: peripheral blood. The receptors derive from a man in his 60s with active or convalescent COVID-19.

The chain links TRBV7-2 to TRBJ2-1; 8 nucleotides match TRBD2. CDR1 is SGHTA and CDR2 is FQGNSA in the germline V gene. Losses at the gene ends were 1 base for V and 7 bases for J; bases not matched to a gene: 6. The length of the CDR3 is 15 residues. CDR3 in amino acids: CASSLETGGHNEQFF. The CDR3, as DNA: TGTGCCAGCAGCTTAGAAACGGGAGGGCATAATGAGCAGTTCTTC.

This clone has just a few counts. The chain joins TRBV1 to TRBJ1-1; the listed D gene, TRBD1, was not tested against the DNA. TRBV1 is a pseudogene segment. CDR3 length: 14 residues. CDR3 amino acids: CTSTGTPLNTEAFF. The CDR3 bases are TGCACCAGCACTGGGACACCTCTGAACACTGAAGCTTTCTTT.

The rearrangement joins TRBV5-1 to TRBJ1-3, with 7 bases that match TRBD1. Germline loops: CDR1 SGHRS, CDR2 YFSETQ. The CDR3 spans 12 residues. Trimming at V came to 1 base and at J to 8 bases, leaving 0 bases not matched to a gene. For the CDR3, the DNA is TGCGCCAGCAGCTTGACAGGGGACACCATATATTTT. It yields the protein CASSLTGDTIYF.

The chain couples TRBV9 to TRBJ2-5, with unresolved D. The V end was cut by 0 bases, the J end by 5 bases, with 14 bases between. This CDR3 has 15 residues. Germline V CDR1 and CDR2: SGDLS, YYNGEE. This CDR3 is CASSVAGLPQETQYF. The CDR3 region has the DNA TGTGCCAGCAGCGTAGCAGGTCTTCCCCAGGAGACCCAGTACTTC.

The rearrangement links TRBV7-2 to TRBJ2-5; 14 bases match TRBD2. V was clipped by 5 bases and J by 3 bases; unmatched bases: 11. The germline gives CDR1 SGHTA, CDR2 FQGNSA. The CDR3 is 18 residues long. CDR3 in amino acids: CASSPRLAGGPMEETQYF. In DNA, the CDR3 is TGTGCCAGCAGCCCTCGACTAGCGGGAGGGCCGATGGAAGAGACCCAGTACTTC.

The chain is built from TRBV9 and TRBJ1-1, with 9 positions matching TRBD1. This CDR3 region has 16 residues. The ends lost 4 bases at V and 0 bases at J; junction bases unmatched: 7. Germline lookup yields CDR1 SGDLS and CDR2 YYNGEE. The CDR3 nucleotides read TGTGCCAGCAGCCTGGGGACAGGGCTTCTGAACACTGAAGCTTTCTTT. This translates into CASSLGTGLLNTEAFF.

This chain uses TRBV24-1 with TRBJ2-1; TRBD1 might be the D (6 bases). CDR3 length: 13 residues. Deletions cut 4 bases from V and 7 bases from J, with 10 bases between. Germline loops: CDR1 KGHDR, CDR2 SFDVKD. The CDR3 is CATSERTGNEQFF. The CDR3 DNA sequence: TGTGCCACCAGTGAGCGCACAGGGAATGAGCAGTTCTTC.

The chain carries TRBV7-9 and TRBJ2-3; D gene unclear. V lost 5 bases and J lost 0, with 12 bases in between. Germline values: CDR1 SEHNR, CDR2 FQNEAQ (reference sequence). The CDR3 sequence is 15 residues long. Written as DNA, the CDR3 is TGTGCCAGCAGCCTAACGGGTGGGAGCACAGATACGCAGTATTTT. This gives the protein CASSLTGGSTDTQYF. Using reference TRBV7-9 and TRBJ2-3 for the parts outside the CDR3, the full variable domain is DTGVSQNPRHKITKRGQNVTFRCDPISEHNRLYWYRQTLGQGPEFLTYFQNEAQLEKSRLLSDRFSAERPKGSFSTLEIQRTEQGDSAMYLCASSLTGGSTDTQYFGPGTRLTVL.

This chain links TRBV18 with TRBJ1-1; 9 positions match TRBD1. V was pared by 5 bases and J by 1 base, with 2 bases of the junction left unmatched. The CDR3 is made up of 14 amino acids. Germline CDR1 is KGHSH and CDR2 is LQKENI. DNA of the CDR3: TGTGCCAGCTCATCGGGACAGGGGAACACTGAAGCTTTCTTT. Its protein product is CASSSGQGNTEAFF.

The V gene is TRBV3-1 (or the pseudogene TRBV3-2), the J gene TRBJ2-2; perhaps TRBD2 as D (6 bases). The V end was cut by 0 bases, the J end by 5 bases, with 10 bases between. Germline CDR1 reads LGHDT; CDR2 reads YNNKEL (reference sequence). The CDR3 is 15 residues long. CDR3 coding DNA: TGTGCCAGCAGCCAAGATTTCCGGGGGACCGGGGAGCTGTTTTTT. Protein product: CASSQDFRGTGELFF.

The rearrangement joins TRBV7-9 to TRBJ1-6, with 8 bases that match TRBD1. CDR1 is SEHNR and CDR2 is FQNEAQ in the germline V gene (reference sequence). There are 16 residues in the CDR3. J was trimmed by 4 bases and V by 6 bases; bases with no gene match: 8. The CDR3 here is CASSSRQGRYNSPLHF. The CDR3 DNA follows: TGTGCCAGCAGTTCACGACAGGGGAGGTATAATTCACCCCTCCACTTT.